These 15 T cell receptor beta chains originate from one sample sequenced in a study of T cell repertoires in aging, cancer and after chemotherapy. Multiplex touch-down PCR with TRB-A/B primers amplified rearranged V-D-J TRB sequences. MiXCR, applied by TCRdb to the multiplex PCR reads, yields one record per CDR3 protein. The data hold several thousand distinct CDR3 sequences, with around 33% observed a single time. The template was genomic DNA from peripheral blood, not RNA. What was sequenced was blood. The receptors shown here come from a human donor in good health. The donor label of this sample is uncertain.

This clonotype was seen only a few times. The junction departs from the called germline gene at one end, perhaps through a read error. The chain recombines TRBV5-5 with TRBJ1-1, with TRBD1 as a possible D gene (5 bases). The germline V gene encodes CDR1 SGHKS and CDR2 YYEKEE (reference sequence). This CDR3 is built from 14 residues. The CDR3 DNA is TGTGCCAGCAGCTTGGATGGGGTGGGACCTGATGCTTTCTTT. It is translated as CASSLDGVGPDAFF.

The J gene is TRBJ1-3, the V gene TRBV19; a possible D gene is TRBD1 (5 bases). The CDR3 extends over 14 amino acids. Trimming stripped 6 bases from V and 4 bases from J, with 13 bases between. Germline V CDR1 and CDR2: LNHDA, SQIVND (reference sequence). The CDR3 DNA sequence: TGTGCCAGTAGCCTCTCGGGACCCGGAAACACCATATATTTT. Its translation: CASSLSGPGNTIYF.

The chain carries TRBV12-3 or TRBV12-4 and TRBJ2-2; unclear D gene. This CDR3 has 11 amino acids. V lost 5 bases and J 7 bases, leaving 5 bases between the germline ends. CDR3 amino acids: CASSAIGELFF. CDR3 in DNA: TGTGCCAGCAGTGCGATCGGGGAGCTGTTTTTT.

As to this clonotype: A read error may produce the germline difference seen at one junction end. The rearrangement links TRBV27 to TRBJ2-7, with D perhaps being TRBD1 or TRBD2 (5 bases each). The DNA end favors TRBJ2-5, so the J call may be wrong. The CDR3 contains 12 residues. Germline-derived CDR1 and CDR2 are MNHEY and SMNVEV (reference sequence). CDR3 in amino acids: CATSVWGTTQYF. CDR3 sequence (DNA): TGTGCCACCAGTGTGTGGGGGACGACCCAGTACTTC.

This chain connects TRBV10-3 to TRBJ2-3, with 7 bases aligning to TRBD2. The CDR3 runs 15 residues. V dropped 6 bases and J dropped 0; count of bases not matched to a gene: 6. Germline values: CDR1 ENHRY, CDR2 SYGVKD. Written as DNA, the CDR3 is TGTGCCATCAGCGCCCGGGGGGTTAGCACAGATACGCAGTATTTT. The encoded protein is CAISARGVSTDTQYF.

There are a few counts of this clonotype. The chain uses TRBV6-2 or TRBV6-3 and TRBJ2-5; D unclear. The V end lost 7 bases, the J end lost 5 bases, and 14 bases lay between the germline ends. This CDR3 region has 13 residues. The germline gives CDR1 MNHEY, CDR2 SVGEGT. The CDR3 loop is CASTRLLLETQYF. Here the CDR3 DNA reads TGTGCCAGCACCCGACTCCTCCTGGAGACCCAGTACTTC.

The chain has TRBV6-2 or TRBV6-3 and TRBJ2-7; a weak D match, TRBD2 (6 bases). V was pared by 5 bases and J by 8 bases, with 25 bases between. The CDR3 runs to 16 residues. Germline V gene lookup returns CDR1 MNHEY and CDR2 SVGEGT. The CDR3 sequence: CASSPTNRTTRLKQYF. For the CDR3, the DNA is TGTGCCAGCAGTCCGACGAACAGGACTACGAGGTTGAAGCAGTACTTC.

This clonotype was seen more than once but under ten times. The chain recombines TRBV7-9 with TRBJ1-4; TRBD1 matches 8 bases. V dropped 6 bases and J dropped 7; count of bases not matched to a gene: 7. This CDR3 is built from 14 residues. Germline V gene sequence: CDR1 SEHNR, CDR2 FQNEAQ (reference sequence). CDR3 DNA: TGTGCCAGCAGGGCGACAGGGGAAAGTGAAAAACTGTTTTTT. Translated: CASRATGESEKLFF.

This clonotype was found a few times. V and J are TRBV6-5 and TRBJ1-1, with D possibly being TRBD1 (6 bases). The CDR3 has 14 amino acids. Per the germline V gene, CDR1 is MNHEY and CDR2 is SVGAGI. V lost 2 bases to trimming and J lost 4 bases, with 11 bases between them. This CDR3 reads CASSYGEGGTEAFF. The CDR3, as DNA: TGTGCCAGCAGTTACGGGGAAGGGGGCACTGAAGCTTTCTTT.

As concerns this clonotype: It is unclear where the CDR3 begins or ends on the DNA, so no DNA is shown, and the CDR3 is as TCRdb lists it. V and J are TRBV7-5 and TRBJ2-7; the DNA was not compared with TRBD2, the D call given in the table. TRBV7-5 is noted as a pseudogene. The CDR3 adds up to 15 amino acids, both ends counted. This chain's CDR3 is CISVSEAGDYLKQYF.

As for this clonotype: At one boundary the junction diverges from the germline segment, which might be a read error. The chain has TRBV11-2 and TRBJ2-3; D may correspond to TRBD1 or TRBD2 (6 bases each). The CDR3 has 15 amino acids. Germline CDR1 is SGHAT and CDR2 is FQNNGV. CDR3 sequence: CASGFWGAPLDTQYF. DNA for the CDR3: TGTGCCAGCGGCTTCTGGGGGGCCCCGTTAGATACGCAGTATTTT.

Sample share makes this clonotype medium-sized (0.01 to 0.1%). The V gene is TRBV19, the J gene TRBJ2-1, with unresolved D. Trimming removed 5 bases from V and 4 bases from J, with 6 bases in between. In germline, CDR1 is LNHDA, CDR2 SQIVND (reference sequence). This CDR3 region has 12 residues. The CDR3 nucleotides read TGTGCCAGTAGTGGTAGTTACAATGAGCAGTTCTTC. It codes for CASSGSYNEQFF. Drawing the rest from reference TRBV19 and TRBJ2-1, the complete variable domain is DGGITQSPKYLFRKEGQNVTLSCEQNLNHDAMYWYRQDPGQGLRLIYYSQIVNDFQKGDIAEGYSVSREKKESFPLTVTSAQKNPTAFYLCASSGSYNEQFFGPGTRLTVL.

The chain combines TRBV30 with TRBJ1-5; D remains ambiguous. V was cut by 1 base and J by 4 bases, with 8 bases left in between. The V gene's germline CDR1 is GTSNPN and CDR2 SVGIG (reference sequence). The CDR3 is 13 amino acids. Here the CDR3 reads CAWSGEGNQPQHF. The CDR3 DNA sequence: TGTGCCTGGAGTGGGGAAGGAAATCAGCCCCAGCATTTT.

Judged by abundance, this clonotype is medium-sized. The V gene is TRBV19, the J gene TRBJ1-4, with no clear D. V lost 5 bases and J 0 bases, leaving 7 bases between the germline ends. This CDR3 comprises 14 residues. CDR1 and CDR2 (germline): LNHDA, SQIVND (reference sequence). CDR3 protein: CASSHRATNEKLFF. The CDR3 DNA reads TGTGCCAGTAGTCACCGGGCAACTAATGAAAAACTGTTTTTT.

This clonotype was picked up a small number of times. This chain links TRBV7-9 with TRBJ2-7; D is undetermined. The germline gives CDR1 SEHNR, CDR2 FQNEAQ (reference sequence). This CDR3 has 14 amino acids. V was shortened by 6 bases and J by 1 base, with 13 bases between the two germline ends. The chain's CDR3 is CASRSTASSYEQYF. The CDR3 bases are TGTGCCAGCAGGAGCACTGCAAGTTCCTACGAGCAGTACTTC.